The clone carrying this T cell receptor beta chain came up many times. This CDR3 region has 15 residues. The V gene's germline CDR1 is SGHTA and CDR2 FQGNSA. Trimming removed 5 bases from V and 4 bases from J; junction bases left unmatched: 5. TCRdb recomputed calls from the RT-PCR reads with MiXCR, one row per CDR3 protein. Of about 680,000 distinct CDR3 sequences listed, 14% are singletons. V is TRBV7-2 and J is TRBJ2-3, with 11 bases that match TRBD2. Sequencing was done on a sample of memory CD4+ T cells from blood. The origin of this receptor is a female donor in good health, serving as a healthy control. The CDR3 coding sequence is TGTGCCAGCAGCACGACTAGCGGGATCTCAGATACGCAGTATTTT. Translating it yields CASSTTSGISDTQYF.